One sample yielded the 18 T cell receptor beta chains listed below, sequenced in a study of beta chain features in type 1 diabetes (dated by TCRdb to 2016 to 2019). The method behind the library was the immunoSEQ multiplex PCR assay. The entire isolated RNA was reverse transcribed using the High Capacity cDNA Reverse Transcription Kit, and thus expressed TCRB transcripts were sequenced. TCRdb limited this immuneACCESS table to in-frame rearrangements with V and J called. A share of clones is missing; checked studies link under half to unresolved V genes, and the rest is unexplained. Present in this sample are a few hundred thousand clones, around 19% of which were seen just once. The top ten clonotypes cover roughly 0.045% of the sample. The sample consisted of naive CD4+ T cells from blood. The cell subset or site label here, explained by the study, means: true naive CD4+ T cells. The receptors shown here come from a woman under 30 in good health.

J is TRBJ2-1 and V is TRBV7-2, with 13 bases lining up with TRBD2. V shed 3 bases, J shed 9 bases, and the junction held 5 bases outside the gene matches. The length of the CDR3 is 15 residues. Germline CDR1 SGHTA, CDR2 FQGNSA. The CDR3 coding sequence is TGTGCCAGCAGCTTTCGACTAGCGGGAGGCGGTGAGCAGTTCTTC. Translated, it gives CASSFRLAGGGEQFF. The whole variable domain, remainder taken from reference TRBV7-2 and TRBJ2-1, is GAGVSQSPSNKVTEKGKDVELRCDPISGHTALYWYRQSLGQGLEFLIYFQGNSAPDKSGLPSDRFSAERTGGSVSTLTIQRTQQEDSAVYLCASSFRLAGGGEQFFGPGTRLTVL.

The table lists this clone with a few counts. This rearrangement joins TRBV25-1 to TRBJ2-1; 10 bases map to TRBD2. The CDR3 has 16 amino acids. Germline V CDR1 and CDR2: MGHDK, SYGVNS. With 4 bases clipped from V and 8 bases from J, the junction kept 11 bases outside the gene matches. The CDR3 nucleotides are TGTGCCAGCAGTGCACCCCTAGCGGGAGCTTCGGATGAGCAGTTCTTC. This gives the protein CASSAPLAGASDEQFF.

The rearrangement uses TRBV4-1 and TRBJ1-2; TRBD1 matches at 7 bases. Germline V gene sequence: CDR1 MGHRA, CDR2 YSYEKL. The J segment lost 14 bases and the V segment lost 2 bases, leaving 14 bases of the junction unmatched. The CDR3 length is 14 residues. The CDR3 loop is CASSQPGRGRLGTF. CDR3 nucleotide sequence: TGCGCCAGCAGCCAACCCGGGAGGGGGCGTTTGGGAACCTTC.

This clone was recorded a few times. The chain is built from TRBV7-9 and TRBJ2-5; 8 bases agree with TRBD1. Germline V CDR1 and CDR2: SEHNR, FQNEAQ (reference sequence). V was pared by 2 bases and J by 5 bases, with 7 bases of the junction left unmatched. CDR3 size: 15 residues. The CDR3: CASSLKRQGYETQYF. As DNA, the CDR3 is TGTGCCAGCAGCTTAAAGAGACAGGGGTACGAGACCCAGTACTTC.

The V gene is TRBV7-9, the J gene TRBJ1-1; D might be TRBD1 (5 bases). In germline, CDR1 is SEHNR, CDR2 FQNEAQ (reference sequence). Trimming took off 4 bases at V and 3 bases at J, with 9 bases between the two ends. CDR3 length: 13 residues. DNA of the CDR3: TGTGCCAGCAGCTCACGCAGGGACACTGAAGCTTTCTTT. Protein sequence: CASSSRRDTEAFF.

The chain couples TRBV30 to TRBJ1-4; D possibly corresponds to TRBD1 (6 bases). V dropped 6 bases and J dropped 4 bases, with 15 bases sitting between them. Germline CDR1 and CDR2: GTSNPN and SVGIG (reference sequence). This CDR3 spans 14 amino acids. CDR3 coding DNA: TGTGCCTGTAATGGACAGTCGTTTAATGAAAAACTGTTTTTT. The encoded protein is CACNGQSFNEKLFF.

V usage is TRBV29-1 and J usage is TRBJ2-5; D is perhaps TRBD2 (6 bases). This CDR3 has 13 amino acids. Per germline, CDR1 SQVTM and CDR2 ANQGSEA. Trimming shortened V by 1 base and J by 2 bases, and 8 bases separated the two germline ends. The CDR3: CSVEGGEQETQYF. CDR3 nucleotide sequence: TGCAGCGTTGAAGGGGGGGAACAAGAGACCCAGTACTTC.

DNA for the CDR3: TGCGCCAGCAGCCCGGCGGGACGGCCAAACACTGAAGCTTTCTTT. Translating gives CASSPAGRPNTEAFF. V is TRBV4-1 and J is TRBJ1-1; possible D gene TRBD1, 5 bases. The CDR3 is made up of 15 amino acids. Germline loops: CDR1 MGHRA, CDR2 YSYEKL. Trimming stripped 4 bases from V and 2 bases from J, with 14 bases between.

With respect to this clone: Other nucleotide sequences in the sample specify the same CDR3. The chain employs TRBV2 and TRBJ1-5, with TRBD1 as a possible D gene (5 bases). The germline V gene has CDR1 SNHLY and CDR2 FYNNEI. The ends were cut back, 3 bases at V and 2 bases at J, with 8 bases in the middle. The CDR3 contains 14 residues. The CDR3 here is CASSEQGGNQPQHF. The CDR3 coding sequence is TGTGCCAGCAGTGAGCAGGGTGGCAATCAGCCCCAGCATTTT.

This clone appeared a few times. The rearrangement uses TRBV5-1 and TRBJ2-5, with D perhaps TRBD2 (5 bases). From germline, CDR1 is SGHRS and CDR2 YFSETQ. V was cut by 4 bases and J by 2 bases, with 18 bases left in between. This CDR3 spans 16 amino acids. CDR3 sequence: CASSTASRGRQETQYF. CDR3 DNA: TGCGCCAGCAGCACCGCCAGCCGGGGTCGGCAAGAGACCCAGTACTTC.

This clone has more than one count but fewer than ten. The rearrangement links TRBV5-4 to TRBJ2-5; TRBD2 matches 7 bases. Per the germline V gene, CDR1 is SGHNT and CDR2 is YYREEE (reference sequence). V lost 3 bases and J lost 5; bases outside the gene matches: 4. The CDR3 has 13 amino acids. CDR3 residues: CASSSGTTETQYF. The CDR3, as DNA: TGTGCCAGCAGCTCCGGGACTACGGAGACCCAGTACTTC.

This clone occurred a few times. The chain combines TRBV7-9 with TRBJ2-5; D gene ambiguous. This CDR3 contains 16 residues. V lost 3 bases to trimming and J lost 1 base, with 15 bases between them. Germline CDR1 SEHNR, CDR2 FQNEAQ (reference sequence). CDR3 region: CASSLGRLGSQETQYF. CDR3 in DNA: TGTGCCAGCAGCTTGGGCCGGCTGGGCAGCCAAGAGACCCAGTACTTC.

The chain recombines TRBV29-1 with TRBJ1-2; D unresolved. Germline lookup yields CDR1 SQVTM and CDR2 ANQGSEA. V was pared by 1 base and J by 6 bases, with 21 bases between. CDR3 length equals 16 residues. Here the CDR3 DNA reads TGCAGCGTTGAAGCGCGTGAAACAGCCGCTGGCGATGGCTACACCTTC. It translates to CSVEARETAAGDGYTF. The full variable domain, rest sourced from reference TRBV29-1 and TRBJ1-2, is SAVISQKPSRDICQRGTSLTIQCQVDSQVTMMFWYRQQPGQSLTLIATANQGSEATYESGFVIDKFPISRPNLTFSTLTVSNMSPEDSSIYLCSVEARETAAGDGYTFGSGTRLTVV.

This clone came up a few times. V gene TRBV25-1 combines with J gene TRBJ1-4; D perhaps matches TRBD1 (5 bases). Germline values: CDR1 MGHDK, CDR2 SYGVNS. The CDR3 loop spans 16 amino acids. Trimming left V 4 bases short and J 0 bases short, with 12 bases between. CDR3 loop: CASSGRVGATNEKLFF. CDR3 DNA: TGTGCCAGCAGTGGCAGGGTCGGAGCAACTAATGAAAAACTGTTTTTT.

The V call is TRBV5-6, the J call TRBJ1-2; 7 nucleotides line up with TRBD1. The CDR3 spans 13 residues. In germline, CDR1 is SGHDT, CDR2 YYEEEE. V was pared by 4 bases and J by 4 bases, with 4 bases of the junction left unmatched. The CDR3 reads CASSLTGVYGYTF. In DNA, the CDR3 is TGTGCCAGCAGCCTAACAGGGGTCTATGGCTACACCTTC.

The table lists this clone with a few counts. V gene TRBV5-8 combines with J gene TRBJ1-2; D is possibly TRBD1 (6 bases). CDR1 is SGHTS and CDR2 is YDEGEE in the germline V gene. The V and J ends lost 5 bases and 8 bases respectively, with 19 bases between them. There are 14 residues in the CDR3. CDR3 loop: CASRLYRESSGYTF. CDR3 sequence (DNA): TGTGCCAGCAGGTTATACAGGGAGTCCTCCGGCTACACCTTC.

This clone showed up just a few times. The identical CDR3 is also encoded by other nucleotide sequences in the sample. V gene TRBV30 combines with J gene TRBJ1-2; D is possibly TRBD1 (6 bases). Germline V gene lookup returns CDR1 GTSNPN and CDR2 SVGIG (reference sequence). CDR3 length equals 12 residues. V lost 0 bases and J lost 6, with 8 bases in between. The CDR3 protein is CAWSVGGDGYTF. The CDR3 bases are TGTGCCTGGAGTGTAGGGGGGGATGGCTACACCTTC.

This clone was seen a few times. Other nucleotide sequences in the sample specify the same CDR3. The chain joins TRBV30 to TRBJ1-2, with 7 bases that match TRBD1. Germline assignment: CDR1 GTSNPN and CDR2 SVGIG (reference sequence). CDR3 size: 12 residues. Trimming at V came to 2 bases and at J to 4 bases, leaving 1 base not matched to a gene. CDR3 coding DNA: TGTGCCTGGAGTCGGGACAGCTATGGCTACACCTTC. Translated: CAWSRDSYGYTF. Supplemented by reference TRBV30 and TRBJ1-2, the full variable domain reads SQTIHQWPATLVQPVGSPLSLECTVEGTSNPNLYWYRQAAGRGLQLLFYSVGIGQISSEVPQNLSASRPQDRQFILSSKKLLLSDSGFYLCAWSRDSYGYTFGSGTRLTVV.